The present entry profiles one T cell receptor (beta chain) with its context. V was clipped by 4 bases and J by 7 bases, with 20 bases between them. The CDR3 consists of 15 residues. The germline gives CDR1 MNHNS, CDR2 SASEGT. This sample is part of a study of cytomegalovirus exposure and HLA in healthy donors. Profiled with immunoSEQ multiplex PCR; TCRdb holds only in-frame clones, not every one. Of around 150,000 clones listed, 85% to 90% are singletons. Sequenced: PBMCs. The gene calls are TRBV6-1 and TRBJ2-7, with D perhaps matching TRBD2 (6 bases). The source of this sequence is a woman in her 30s in good health and CMV-seronegative. In DNA, the CDR3 is TGTGCCAGCAGTGCGGCGGGGACCGGGTCGAGAGAGCAGTACTTC. It encodes CASSAAGTGSREQYF.